A selection of T cell receptor beta chains follows, all from one sample in a study of cytomegalovirus exposure and HLA in healthy donors. Assay: immunoSEQ multiplex PCR; the TCRdb copy retains only in-frame clones and omits some. The sample carries 150,000 to 200,000 clones, 80% recorded once. Sample: PBMCs. Receptor source: a woman in her twenties or thirties in good health and CMV-seronegative. CDR3s include the opening cysteine and the closing phenylalanine or tryptophan. D genes are given only for firm matches. Part of the rows lack a size; the others show once, few, many or a class for expanded clones.

j_call: TRBJ1-1; v_call: TRBV29-1; d_call: .; clone_size: .; cdr3_aa: CSVEGGYTEAFF; cdr3_nt: TGCAGCGTTGAGGGGGGTTACACTGAAGCTTTCTTT
j_call: TRBJ1-5; v_call: TRBV7-9; d_call: TRBD1; clone_size: .; cdr3_aa: CASSHDRVGGQPQHF; cdr3_nt: TGTGCCAGCAGCCATGACAGGGTCGGAGGGCAGCCCCAGCATTTT
j_call: TRBJ1-5; v_call: TRBV27; d_call: TRBD1; clone_size: .; cdr3_aa: CASSLGQLNQPQHF; cdr3_nt: TGTGCCAGCAGCTTGGGACAGCTTAATCAGCCCCAGCATTTT
j_call: TRBJ2-5; v_call: TRBV5-6; d_call: TRBD1; clone_size: .; cdr3_aa: CASSFQGQETQYF; cdr3_nt: TGTGCCAGCAGCTTCCAGGGACAGGAGACCCAGTACTTC
j_call: TRBJ2-5; v_call: TRBV5-1; d_call: .; clone_size: .; cdr3_aa: CASSLAIQETQYF; cdr3_nt: TGCGCCAGCAGCTTAGCGATACAAGAGACCCAGTACTTC
j_call: TRBJ1-6; v_call: TRBV6-5; d_call: .; clone_size: .; cdr3_aa: CASSSRTQSGSPLHF; cdr3_nt: TGTGCCAGCAGTTCCCGTACCCAAAGCGGTTCACCCCTCCACTTT
j_call: TRBJ2-3; v_call: TRBV7-9; d_call: .; clone_size: .; cdr3_aa: CASSVQGTDTQYF; cdr3_nt: TGTGCCAGCAGCGTACAGGGCACAGATACGCAGTATTTT
j_call: TRBJ2-2; v_call: TRBV9; d_call: TRBD1; clone_size: few; cdr3_aa: CASSVDGDRGTNTGELFF; cdr3_nt: TGTGCCAGCAGCGTAGATGGAGACAGGGGGACGAACACCGGGGAGCTGTTTTTT
j_call: TRBJ1-2; v_call: TRBV9; d_call: TRBD1; clone_size: .; cdr3_aa: CASSVEAGGVYGYTF; cdr3_nt: TGTGCCAGCAGCGTAGAGGCAGGGGGTGTCTATGGCTACACCTTC
j_call: TRBJ2-5; v_call: TRBV6-5; d_call: .; clone_size: .; cdr3_aa: CVSSYSNGETQYF; cdr3_nt: TGTGTCAGCAGTTACTCGAACGGTGAGACCCAGTACTTC
j_call: TRBJ2-7; v_call: TRBV11-2; d_call: .; clone_size: .; cdr3_aa: CASSLGTETAYEQYF; cdr3_nt: TGTGCCAGCAGCTTAGGGACCGAGACAGCCTACGAGCAGTACTTC
j_call: TRBJ1-6; v_call: TRBV6-5; d_call: .; clone_size: .; cdr3_aa: CASRVQGSNSPLHF; cdr3_nt: TGTGCCAGCAGGGTACAGGGATCCAATTCACCCCTCCACTTT
j_call: TRBJ1-1; v_call: TRBV4-1; d_call: .; clone_size: .; cdr3_aa: CASSPREGLTEAFF; cdr3_nt: TGCGCCAGCAGCCCCCGGGAGGGACTCACTGAAGCTTTCTTT
j_call: TRBJ2-1; v_call: TRBV10-3; d_call: TRBD1; clone_size: few; cdr3_aa: CAIRPGQGFLGNEQFF; cdr3_nt: TGTGCCATCAGGCCGGGACAGGGGTTCCTCGGGAATGAGCAGTTCTTC
j_call: TRBJ1-1; v_call: TRBV6-5; d_call: TRBD1; clone_size: once; cdr3_aa: CASTAGQGHEAFF; cdr3_nt: TGTGCCAGCACGGCCGGACAGGGTCACGAAGCTTTCTTT
j_call: TRBJ1-1; v_call: TRBV6-5; d_call: TRBD1; clone_size: .; cdr3_aa: CASRGTENTEAFF; cdr3_nt: TGTGCCAGCAGGGGGACAGAGAACACTGAAGCTTTCTTT
j_call: TRBJ2-7; v_call: TRBV2; d_call: TRBD1; clone_size: .; cdr3_aa: CASRGGFYEQYF; cdr3_nt: TGTGCCAGCAGAGGGGGCTTCTACGAGCAGTACTTC
j_call: TRBJ1-1; v_call: TRBV7-3; d_call: TRBD1; clone_size: .; cdr3_aa: CASSLRARGLDTEAFF; cdr3_nt: TGTGCCAGCAGCTTACGCGCCAGGGGGCTTGACACTGAAGCTTTCTTT
j_call: TRBJ1-1; v_call: TRBV5-1; d_call: .; clone_size: .; cdr3_aa: CASSPGGGARTEAFF; cdr3_nt: TGCGCCAGCAGCCCCGGGGGGGGCGCGCGAACTGAAGCTTTCTTT
j_call: TRBJ1-2; v_call: TRBV5-6; d_call: .; clone_size: once; cdr3_aa: CASSSREQGGYGYTF; cdr3_nt: TGTGCCAGCAGCTCCAGGGAACAGGGCGGGTATGGCTACACCTTC
j_call: TRBJ2-5; v_call: TRBV5-1; d_call: TRBD1; clone_size: .; cdr3_aa: CASSLGGQQETQYF; cdr3_nt: TGCGCCAGCAGCTTGGGGGGACAGCAAGAGACCCAGTACTTC
j_call: TRBJ2-1; v_call: TRBV15; d_call: TRBD1; clone_size: .; cdr3_aa: CATSRVGQGWYDEQFF; cdr3_nt: TGTGCCACCAGCAGGGTCGGACAGGGGTGGTACGATGAGCAGTTCTTC
j_call: TRBJ2-3; v_call: TRBV6-5; d_call: TRBD2; clone_size: .; cdr3_aa: CASSYSSRGGTDTQYF; cdr3_nt: TGTGCCAGCAGTTACTCGTCCCGGGGGGGTACAGATACGCAGTATTTT
j_call: TRBJ1-1; v_call: TRBV29-1; d_call: TRBD1; clone_size: .; cdr3_aa: CSVHDRGENTEAFF; cdr3_nt: TGCAGCGTCCACGACAGGGGCGAGAACACTGAAGCTTTCTTT
j_call: TRBJ2-5; v_call: TRBV4-2; d_call: .; clone_size: .; cdr3_aa: CASSQAELRETQYF; cdr3_nt: TGTGCCAGCAGCCAAGCCGAATTGCGGGAGACCCAGTACTTC
j_call: TRBJ2-5; v_call: TRBV5-1; d_call: .; clone_size: .; cdr3_aa: CASSSNTGLETQYF; cdr3_nt: TGCGCCAGCAGCTCGAACACCGGACTTGAGACCCAGTACTTC
j_call: TRBJ2-7; v_call: TRBV30; d_call: .; clone_size: .; cdr3_aa: CAWSTGHLNEQYF; cdr3_nt: TGTGCCTGGAGTACAGGCCACTTGAACGAGCAGTACTTC
j_call: TRBJ2-3; v_call: TRBV30; d_call: TRBD2; clone_size: .; cdr3_aa: CAWSRTSGSTDTQYF; cdr3_nt: TGTGCCTGGAGTAGGACTAGCGGGAGCACAGATACGCAGTATTTT